This TCR beta chain derives from a study of cytomegalovirus exposure and HLA in healthy donors. Study results and limitations: In most subjects, TCR beta sequences reportedly gave accurate predictions of HLA-A and HLA-B alleles.

With 60 Vbeta and 13 Jbeta primers, the PCR was carried out. Clones were sequenced by immunoSEQ multiplex PCR, and TCRdb holds only the in-frame ones, with some missing. The sample holds fewer than 150,000 clones. The CDR3 extends over 15 amino acids. V lost 2 bases and J lost 8; bases outside the gene matches: 8. Germline assignment: CDR1 SGHKS and CDR2 YYEKEE (reference sequence). A remark on this clone: Its antigen is as yet unknown.

The chain has TRBV5-5 and TRBJ1-4, with 8 bases lining up with TRBD1. This TCR derives from a young man in good health and CMV-seronegative. Sequencing was done on a sample of PBMCs. The CDR3 DNA sequence: TGTGCCAGCAGCTTAGGACAGGGTCGAGGGGAAAAACTGTTTTTT. Residues: CASSLGQGRGEKLFF.